The 11 T cell receptor beta chains given below trace back to one sample, sequenced in a study of identical twins. TCRdb re-called the 5' RACE reads with MiXCR, one entry per CDR3 protein. The sample has 600,000 to 850,000 distinct CDR3 sequences, 18% seen once; the top ten hold around 13%. Separately, the same data were catalogued under a study of T cells expressing NK-cell markers.

The sequenced sample was PBMCs. The receptor set was obtained from a woman between 18 and 30 years old in good health.

As concerns this clonotype: Germline is not matched at one junction end, which may reflect a read error. CDR3 sequence: CASSYTGTSEDF. DNA of the CDR3: TGTGCCAGCAGTTACACCGGGACTAGCGAGGACTTC. J is TRBJ2-7 and V is TRBV6-6; 10 nucleotides match TRBD2. CDR3 length: 12 residues. In germline, CDR1 is MNHNY, CDR2 SVGAGI (reference sequence).

This clonotype has only a few counts. The rearrangement uses TRBV20-1 and TRBJ2-1; no definite D call. In germline, CDR1 is DFQATT, CDR2 SNEGSKA (reference sequence). The ends were cut back, 2 bases at V and 2 bases at J, with 7 bases in the middle. CDR3 size: 13 residues. The CDR3 reads CSARRLTYNEQFF. The CDR3, as DNA: TGCAGTGCTAGAAGGTTAACCTACAATGAGCAGTTCTTC.

Of note for this clonotype: The junction departs from the called germline gene at one end, perhaps through a read error. The chain combines TRBV5-1 with TRBJ2-1; 7 nucleotides align to TRBD2. The germline V gene has CDR1 SGHRS and CDR2 YFSETQ. The CDR3 is 12 amino acids. The CDR3 bases are TGCGCCAGCAGCTTGGACAGCGGGGTAGGCGACTTC. Translating it yields CASSLDSGVGDF.

The rearrangement uses TRBV29-1 and TRBJ2-3, with 10 bases fitting TRBD2. Germline V lookup: CDR1 SQVTM, CDR2 ANQGSEA. CDR3 size: 12 residues. The CDR3: CSGTSGTDTQYF. DNA of the CDR3: TGCAGTGGGACTAGCGGCACAGATACGCAGTATTTT.

This chain uses TRBV7-9 with TRBJ2-7; 10 bases align to TRBD1. CDR3 length: 14 residues. V shed 5 bases, J shed 5 bases, and the junction held 6 bases outside the gene matches. The germline V gene has CDR1 SEHNR and CDR2 FQNEAQ (reference sequence). DNA for the CDR3: TGTGCCAGCAGCCTGGACAGGGGGACCCACGAGCAGTACTTC. It codes for CASSLDRGTHEQYF.

This clonotype was picked up a small number of times. The J gene is TRBJ2-1, the V gene TRBV10-3; no definite D call. The V end was cut by 2 bases, the J end by 5 bases, with 10 bases between. Germline CDR1 and CDR2: ENHRY and SYGVKD. The CDR3 has 14 amino acids. As DNA, the CDR3 is TGTGCCATCAGTGAGGAACCAACCAACAATGAGCAGTTCTTC. Translated: CAISEEPTNNEQFF.

V is TRBV15 and J is TRBJ2-7; 7 bases match TRBD2. Germline CDR1 LNHNV, CDR2 YYDKDF (reference sequence). The ends lost 2 bases at V and 3 bases at J; junction bases unmatched: 7. The CDR3 totals 15 residues. The CDR3 loop is CATSRPHGGIYEQYF. The CDR3 nucleotides read TGTGCCACCAGCAGACCCCACGGGGGGATCTACGAGCAGTACTTC.

This clonotype was picked up many times. The V call is TRBV7-9, the J call TRBJ2-1, with 7 bases lining up with TRBD1. The CDR3 is 12 amino acids. Trimming removed 8 bases from V and 8 bases from J; junction bases left unmatched: 6. Germline V gene data show CDR1 as SEHNR and CDR2 as FQNEAQ (reference sequence). This chain's CDR3 is CASERGQDEQFF. DNA for the CDR3: TGTGCCAGCGAAAGGGGGCAGGATGAGCAGTTCTTC.

This clonotype was observed a few times. V is TRBV5-6 and J is TRBJ2-3, with TRBD1 as a possible D gene (5 bases). Germline V lookup: CDR1 SGHDT, CDR2 YYEEEE. V was clipped by 4 bases and J by 3 bases, with 15 bases between them. The CDR3 extends over 15 amino acids. The CDR3 sequence: CASSTFRVDTDTQYF. Written as DNA, the CDR3 is TGTGCCAGCAGCACCTTCAGGGTTGATACAGATACGCAGTATTTT.

This clonotype was detected once. The chain couples TRBV29-1 to TRBJ1-2, with D uncertain. CDR3 length: 13 residues. Germline V lookup: CDR1 SQVTM, CDR2 ANQGSEA. V dropped 5 bases and J dropped 2 bases, with 12 bases sitting between them. The chain's CDR3 is CSVRHQANYGYTF. Here the CDR3 DNA reads TGCAGCGTTCGACATCAAGCAAACTATGGCTACACCTTC.

Many counts were recorded for this clonotype. This rearrangement joins TRBV12-3 or TRBV12-4 to TRBJ1-1; no definite D call. CDR3 length: 16 residues. The V end lost 2 bases, the J end lost 0 bases, and 13 bases lay between the germline ends. The CDR3 DNA reads TGTGCCAGCAGTTTACAGAGAGGAGCTATGAACACTGAAGCTTTCTTT. This gives the protein CASSLQRGAMNTEAFF.